This TCR beta chain was profiled in a study of blood T cell repertoires in COVID-19. About the research overall: Samples came from the United States, Italy and Spain, spanning acute and convalescent COVID-19. T cells, B-cell-depleted T cells, or PBMCs supplied cDNA or gDNA.

Original handling: Estimates of nucleated cell counts were drawn from the amplification of reference gene primers. Using immunoSEQ multiplex PCR, the repertoire was profiled, and TCRdb retains in-frame clones only, with some absent. The D gene and trimming were derived from the DNA, and the V and J assignments and clone size from that table. The sample has about 270,000 clones, roughly 90% seen once; the top ten hold 2% to 2.5%. The CDR3 is 15 amino acids. Germline-derived CDR1 and CDR2 are SEHNR and FQNEAQ (reference sequence). Germline trimming cut 1 base from V and 1 base from J; bases unmatched to any gene: 3.

The origin of this receptor is a man aged 50 to 60 with acute or convalescent COVID-19. The sample taken for sequencing was peripheral blood. The rearrangement uses TRBV7-9 and TRBJ1-1, with TRBD1 matching 7 bases. The CDR3 sequence is CASSLGDRANTEAFF. DNA of the CDR3: TGTGCCAGCAGCTTAGGCGACAGGGCGAACACTGAAGCTTTCTTT.